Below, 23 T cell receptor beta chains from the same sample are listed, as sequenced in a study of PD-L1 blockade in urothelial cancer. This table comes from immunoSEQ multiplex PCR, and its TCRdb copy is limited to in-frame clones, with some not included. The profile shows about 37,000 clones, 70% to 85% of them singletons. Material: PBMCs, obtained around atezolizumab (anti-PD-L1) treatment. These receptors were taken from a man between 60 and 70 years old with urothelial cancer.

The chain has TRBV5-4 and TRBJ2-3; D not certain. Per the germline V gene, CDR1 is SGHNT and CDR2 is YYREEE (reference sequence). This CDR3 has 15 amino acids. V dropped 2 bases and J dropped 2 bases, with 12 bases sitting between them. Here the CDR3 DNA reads TGTGCCAGCAGCTTAGGAGCCCGGGTCACAGATACGCAGTATTTT. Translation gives CASSLGARVTDTQYF.

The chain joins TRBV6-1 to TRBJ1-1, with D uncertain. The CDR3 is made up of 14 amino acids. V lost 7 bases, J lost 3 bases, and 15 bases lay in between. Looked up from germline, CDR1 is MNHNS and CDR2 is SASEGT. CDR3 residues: CASNRHLPDTEAFF. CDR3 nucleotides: TGTGCCAGCAACAGACACCTGCCGGACACTGAAGCTTTCTTT.

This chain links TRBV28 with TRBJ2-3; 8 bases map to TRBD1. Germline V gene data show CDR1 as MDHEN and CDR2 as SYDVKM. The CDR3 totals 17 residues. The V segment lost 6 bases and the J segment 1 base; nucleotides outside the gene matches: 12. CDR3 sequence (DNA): TGTGCCAGCAGCCAACCCCCAGGGGGCCGGCGCACAGATACGCAGTATTTT. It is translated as CASSQPPGGRRTDTQYF.

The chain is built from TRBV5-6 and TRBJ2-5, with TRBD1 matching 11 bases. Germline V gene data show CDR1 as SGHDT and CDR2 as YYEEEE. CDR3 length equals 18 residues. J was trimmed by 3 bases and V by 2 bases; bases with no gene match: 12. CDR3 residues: CASSLVGRGTGGKETQYF. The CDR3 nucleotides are TGTGCCAGCAGCTTAGTAGGGAGGGGGACAGGGGGTAAAGAGACCCAGTACTTC.

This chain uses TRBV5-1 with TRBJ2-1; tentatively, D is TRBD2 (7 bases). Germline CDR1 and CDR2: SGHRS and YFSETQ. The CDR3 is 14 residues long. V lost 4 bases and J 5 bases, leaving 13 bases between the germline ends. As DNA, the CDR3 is TGCGCCAGCAGCCGCCGAGGGGGGGACAATGAGCAGTTCTTC. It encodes CASSRRGGDNEQFF.

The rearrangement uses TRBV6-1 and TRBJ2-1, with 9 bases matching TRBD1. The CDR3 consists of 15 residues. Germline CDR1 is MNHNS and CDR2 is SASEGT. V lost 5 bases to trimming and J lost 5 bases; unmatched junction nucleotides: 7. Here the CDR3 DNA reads TGTGCCAGCAGTACCGGGACAGGGATGGACAATGAGCAGTTCTTC. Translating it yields CASSTGTGMDNEQFF.

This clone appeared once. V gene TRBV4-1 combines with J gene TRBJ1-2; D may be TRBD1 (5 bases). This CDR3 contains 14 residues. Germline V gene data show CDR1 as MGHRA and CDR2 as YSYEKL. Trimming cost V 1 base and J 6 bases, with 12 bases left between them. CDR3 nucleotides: TGCGCCAGCAGCCAAGTGACAGCGAAGAATGGCTACACCTTC. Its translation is CASSQVTAKNGYTF.

CDR3 in DNA: TGTGCCAGTAGTCTCAGCCGTGGGACAGATTTTGGAAACACCATATATTTT. Its translation is CASSLSRGTDFGNTIYF. This sequence joins TRBV19 and TRBJ1-3; TRBD1 matches 7 bases. CDR3 size: 17 residues. Per the germline V gene, CDR1 is LNHDA and CDR2 is SQIVND (reference sequence). V shed 5 bases and J 3 bases; nucleotides not matched to a gene: 13.

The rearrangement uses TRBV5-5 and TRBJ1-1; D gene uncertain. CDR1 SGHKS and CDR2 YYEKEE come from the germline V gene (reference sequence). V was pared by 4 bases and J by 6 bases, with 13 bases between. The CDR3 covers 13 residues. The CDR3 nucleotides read TGTGCCAGCAGCATAATAGCGATCGCTGAAGCTTTCTTT. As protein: CASSIIAIAEAFF.

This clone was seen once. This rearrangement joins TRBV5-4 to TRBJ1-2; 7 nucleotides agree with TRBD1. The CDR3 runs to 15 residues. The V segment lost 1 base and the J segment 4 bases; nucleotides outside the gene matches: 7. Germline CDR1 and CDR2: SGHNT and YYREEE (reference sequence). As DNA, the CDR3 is TGTGCCAGCAGCTTGTATACAGGGGACGTCTATGGCTACACCTTC. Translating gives CASSLYTGDVYGYTF. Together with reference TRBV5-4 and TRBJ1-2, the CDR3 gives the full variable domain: ETGVTQSPTHLIKTRGQQVTLRCSSQSGHNTVSWYQQALGQGPQFIFQYYREEENGRGNFPPRFSGLQFPNYSSELNVNALELDDSALYLCASSLYTGDVYGYTFGSGTRLTVV.

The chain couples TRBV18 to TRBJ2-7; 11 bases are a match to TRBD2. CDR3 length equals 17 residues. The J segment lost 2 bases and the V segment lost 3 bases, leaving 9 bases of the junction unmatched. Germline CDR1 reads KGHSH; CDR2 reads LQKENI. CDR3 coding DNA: TGTGCCAGCTCACCCGATTTAGCGGGAGGGCATACCTACGAGCAGTACTTC. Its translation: CASSPDLAGGHTYEQYF.

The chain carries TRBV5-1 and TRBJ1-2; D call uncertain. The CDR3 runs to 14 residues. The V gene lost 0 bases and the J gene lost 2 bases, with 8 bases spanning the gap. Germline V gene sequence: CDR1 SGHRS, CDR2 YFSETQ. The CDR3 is CASSLESGNYGYTF. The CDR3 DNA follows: TGCGCCAGCAGCTTGGAGTCGGGAAACTATGGCTACACCTTC.

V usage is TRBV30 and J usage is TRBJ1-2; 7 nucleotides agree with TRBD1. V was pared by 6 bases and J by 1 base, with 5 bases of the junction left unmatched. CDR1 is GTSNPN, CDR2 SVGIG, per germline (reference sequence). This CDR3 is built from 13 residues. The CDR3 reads CACSRGFNYGYTF. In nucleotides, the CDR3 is TGTGCCTGTTCCAGGGGGTTTAACTATGGCTACACCTTC.

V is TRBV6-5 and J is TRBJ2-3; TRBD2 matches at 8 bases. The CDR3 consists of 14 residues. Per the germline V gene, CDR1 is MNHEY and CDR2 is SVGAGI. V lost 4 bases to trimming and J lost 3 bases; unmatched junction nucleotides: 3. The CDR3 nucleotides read TGTGCCAGCAGTTCGGGACTAGAAACAGATACGCAGTATTTT. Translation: CASSSGLETDTQYF.

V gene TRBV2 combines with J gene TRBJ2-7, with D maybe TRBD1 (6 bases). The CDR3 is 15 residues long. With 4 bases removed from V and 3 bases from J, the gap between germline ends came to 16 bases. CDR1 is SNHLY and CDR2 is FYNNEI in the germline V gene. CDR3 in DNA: TGTGCCAGCAGTGCATACCCCGACAGGAGCTACGAGCAGTACTTC. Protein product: CASSAYPDRSYEQYF. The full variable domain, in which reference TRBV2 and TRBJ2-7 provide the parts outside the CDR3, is EPEVTQTPSHQVTQMGQEVILRCVPISNHLYFYWYRQILGQKVEFLVSFYNNEISEKSEIFDDQFSVERPDGSNFTLKIRSTKLEDSAMYFCASSAYPDRSYEQYFGPGTRLTVT.

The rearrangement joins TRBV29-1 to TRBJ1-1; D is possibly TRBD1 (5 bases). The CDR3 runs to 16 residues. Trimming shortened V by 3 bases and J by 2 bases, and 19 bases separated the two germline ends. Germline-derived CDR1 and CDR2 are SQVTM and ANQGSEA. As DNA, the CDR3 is TGCAGCGTTGAGCTCTCTTCGGCAGGGCAAAACACTGAAGCTTTCTTT. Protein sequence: CSVELSSAGQNTEAFF.

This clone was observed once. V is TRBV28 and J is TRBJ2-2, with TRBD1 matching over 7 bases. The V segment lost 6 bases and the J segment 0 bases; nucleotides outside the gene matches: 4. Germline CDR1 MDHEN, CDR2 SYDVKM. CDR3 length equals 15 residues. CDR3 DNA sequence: TGTGCCAGCAGAACCGGGACAGCGAACACCGGGGAGCTGTTTTTT. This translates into CASRTGTANTGELFF.

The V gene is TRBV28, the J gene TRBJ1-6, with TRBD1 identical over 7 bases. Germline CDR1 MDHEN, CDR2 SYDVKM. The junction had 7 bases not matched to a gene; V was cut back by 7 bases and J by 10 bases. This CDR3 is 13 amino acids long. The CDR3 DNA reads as TGTGCCAGCACCCCGGACAGGAACTCACCCCTCCACTTT. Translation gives CASTPDRNSPLHF.

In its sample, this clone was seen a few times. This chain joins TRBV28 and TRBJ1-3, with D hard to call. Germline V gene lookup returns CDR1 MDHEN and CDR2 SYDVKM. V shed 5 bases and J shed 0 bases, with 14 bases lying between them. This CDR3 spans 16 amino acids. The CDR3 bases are TGTGCCAGCAGTGCCCCCTCTGAGGTCTCTGGAAACACCATATATTTT. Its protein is CASSAPSEVSGNTIYF. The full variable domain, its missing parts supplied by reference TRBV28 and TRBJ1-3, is DVKVTQSSRYLVKRTGEKVFLECVQDMDHENMFWYRQDPGLGLRLIYFSYDVKMKEKGDIPEGYSVSREKKERFSLILESASTNQTSMYLCASSAPSEVSGNTIYFGEGSWLTVV.

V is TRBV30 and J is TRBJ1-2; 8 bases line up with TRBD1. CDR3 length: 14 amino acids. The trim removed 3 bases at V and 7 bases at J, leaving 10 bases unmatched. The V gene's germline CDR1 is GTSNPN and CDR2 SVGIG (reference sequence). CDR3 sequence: CAWRRDRSYRGYTF. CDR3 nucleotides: TGTGCCTGGAGGCGGGACAGGTCTTATCGTGGCTACACCTTC.

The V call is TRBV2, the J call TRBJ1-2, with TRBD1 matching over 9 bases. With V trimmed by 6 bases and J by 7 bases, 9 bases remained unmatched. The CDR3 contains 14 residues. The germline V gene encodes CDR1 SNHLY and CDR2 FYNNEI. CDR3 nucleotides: TGTGCCAGCAGCCAACGGGACAGGGCAGCTGGCTACACCTTC. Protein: CASSQRDRAAGYTF.

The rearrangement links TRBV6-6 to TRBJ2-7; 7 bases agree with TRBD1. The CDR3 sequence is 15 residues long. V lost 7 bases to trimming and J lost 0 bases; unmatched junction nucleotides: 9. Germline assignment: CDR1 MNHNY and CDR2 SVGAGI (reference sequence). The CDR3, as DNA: TGTGCCAGCACCCCCGGCGAGGGGGCCTCCTACGAGCAGTACTTC. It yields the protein CASTPGEGASYEQYF.

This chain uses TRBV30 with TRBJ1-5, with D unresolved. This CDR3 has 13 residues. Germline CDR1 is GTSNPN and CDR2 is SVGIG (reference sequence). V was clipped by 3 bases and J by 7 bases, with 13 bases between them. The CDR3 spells CAWSGSGIQPQHF. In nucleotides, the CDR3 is TGTGCCTGGAGCGGGTCGGGGATCCAGCCCCAGCATTTT.